A single sample is the source of the 14 T cell receptor beta chains below, sequenced in a study of T cells in Graves' hyperthyroidism and ophthalmopathy. It was RNA transcripts that yielded the amplified TCR beta CDR3 regions. An initial round of RT-PCR targeting the TCR CDR3 relied on the HTBI primer set. MiXCR, run by TCRdb on the multiplex PCR reads, gives a single entry per CDR3 protein. Of 600,000 or so distinct CDR3 sequences listed, approximately 14% are singletons. The specimen sequenced was blood. These receptors were collected from a woman aged 18-30 years with Graves' ophthalmopathy.

This clonotype appeared a few times. The chain carries TRBV19 and TRBJ2-7; D may be TRBD2 (6 bases). CDR1 and CDR2 (germline): LNHDA, SQIVND (reference sequence). This CDR3 is built from 12 residues. The V and J ends lost 3 bases and 3 bases respectively, with 6 bases between them. The CDR3 bases are TGTGCCAGTAGTATGGGACTCTACGAGCAGTACTTC. The encoded protein is CASSMGLYEQYF.

This clonotype was seen a handful of times. The chain combines TRBV5-1 with TRBJ2-3, with 8 bases identical to TRBD2. CDR1 is SGHRS, CDR2 YFSETQ, per germline. Losses at the gene ends were 1 base for V and 1 base for J; bases not matched to a gene: 2. CDR3 length: 15 residues. The CDR3 reads CASSLYGGGTDTQYF. The CDR3 nucleotides read TGCGCCAGCAGCTTGTACGGGGGGGGCACAGATACGCAGTATTTT.

This clonotype was counted ten times or more. The gene calls are TRBV27 and TRBJ1-5; maybe TRBD1 (5 bases). Trimming cost V 4 bases and J 1 base, with 8 bases left between them. This CDR3 region has 14 residues. Germline CDR1 MNHEY, CDR2 SMNVEV (reference sequence). As DNA, the CDR3 is TGTGCCAGCAGTTGGGGGAACAGCAATCAGCCCCAGCATTTT. It encodes CASSWGNSNQPQHF.

The chain employs TRBV7-2 and TRBJ2-1, with 7 bases aligning to TRBD2. Trimming took 10 bases from V and 2 from J; bases not matched to a gene: 14. Germline CDR1 is SGHTA and CDR2 is FQGNSA. The length of the CDR3 is 16 residues. The chain's CDR3 is CATGVKGRETYNEQFF. The CDR3 coding sequence is TGTGCCACGGGAGTGAAGGGGAGGGAAACCTACAATGAGCAGTTCTTC.

At least ten counts were recorded for this clonotype. CDR3 in DNA: TGTGCCAGCAGAGTAGGGTTAGCCAAAAACATTCAGTACTTC. Translating gives CASRVGLAKNIQYF. The chain links TRBV2 to TRBJ2-4; unclear D gene. The CDR3 totals 14 residues. Trimming removed 6 bases at V and 0 bases at J, with 9 bases between. CDR1 and CDR2 from the germline V gene are SNHLY and FYNNEI.

The chain is built from TRBV27 and TRBJ2-7, with D possibly being TRBD1 (5 bases). This CDR3 region has 14 residues. Per germline, CDR1 MNHEY and CDR2 SMNVEV (reference sequence). Trimming cost V 3 bases and J 0 bases, with 9 bases left between them. CDR3 residues: CASSLQGHSYEQYF. The CDR3 coding sequence is TGTGCCAGCAGTTTGCAGGGCCACTCCTACGAGCAGTACTTC.

The CDR3 region is CASSLDREGNTIYF. CDR3 sequence (DNA): TGTGCCAGCAGCTTAGACAGGGAAGGAAACACCATATATTTT. The chain carries TRBV7-9 and TRBJ1-3, with D possibly matching TRBD1 (6 bases). The CDR3 is 14 amino acids. V shed 1 base and J shed 4 bases, with 8 bases lying between them. Germline assignment: CDR1 SEHNR and CDR2 FQNEAQ (reference sequence).

The J gene is TRBJ1-2, the V gene TRBV20-1, with D possibly TRBD1 on 5 matching bases. Trimming removed 0 bases at V and 4 bases at J, with 12 bases between. Germline V CDR1 and CDR2: DFQATT, SNEGSKA (reference sequence). CDR3 size: 14 residues. The CDR3 region is CSARDPTGPYGYTF. The DNA of the CDR3 is TGCAGTGCTAGAGATCCAACAGGACCCTATGGCTACACCTTC.

The sample holds a few counts of this clonotype. V usage is TRBV15 and J usage is TRBJ2-5; TRBD1 might be the D (6 bases). Germline V gene sequence: CDR1 LNHNV, CDR2 YYDKDF (reference sequence). Trimming took off 5 bases at V and 4 bases at J, with 17 bases between the two ends. The CDR3 totals 15 residues. The CDR3 reads CATSQTQQGRETQYF. The CDR3 DNA is TGTGCCACCAGCCAAACCCAACAGGGAAGAGAGACCCAGTACTTC.

This clonotype was detected ten times or more. The chain is built from TRBV2 and TRBJ2-7; no clear D gene. The germline V and J ends were trimmed by 8 bases and 0 bases, with 11 bases remaining between them. This CDR3 is built from 13 residues. Germline loops: CDR1 SNHLY, CDR2 FYNNEI. CDR3: CASAGRSSYEQYF. The CDR3 DNA reads TGTGCCAGCGCCGGGCGGAGCTCCTACGAGCAGTACTTC.

V gene TRBV27 combines with J gene TRBJ1-2; TRBD1 aligns across 12 bases. With 5 bases clipped from V and 4 bases from J, the junction kept 5 bases outside the gene matches. Germline V gene sequence: CDR1 MNHEY, CDR2 SMNVEV (reference sequence). The CDR3 consists of 15 residues. This CDR3 reads CASSPGTGGRYGYTF. CDR3 DNA sequence: TGTGCCAGCAGTCCCGGGACAGGGGGCCGCTATGGCTACACCTTC.

As to this clonotype: This could be a read error, since a much larger clone is one nucleotide away. The chain couples TRBV7-2 to TRBJ2-5; weak D call: TRBD1 (8 bases). Germline CDR1 is SGHTA and CDR2 is FQGNSA. The CDR3 extends over 15 amino acids. Trimming removed 2 bases from V and 4 bases from J, with 14 bases in between. CDR3 in amino acids: CASSLYTGGGETQYF. The DNA of the CDR3 is TGTGCCAGCAGCTTATACACAGGGGGGGGAGAGACCCAGTACTTC.

This CDR3 reads CASGTWEAFF. The CDR3 nucleotides read TGTGCCAGCGGCACCTGGGAAGCTTTCTTT. The rearrangement links TRBV12-3 or TRBV12-4 to TRBJ1-1; D ambiguous. Trimming removed 8 bases from V and 8 bases from J, with 9 bases in between. The length of the CDR3 is 10 residues.

There are many counts of this clonotype. This chain links TRBV18 with TRBJ2-7, with a tentative D call TRBD2 (6 bases). Germline-derived CDR1 and CDR2 are KGHSH and LQKENI. Trimming removed 5 bases from V and 6 bases from J, with 20 bases in between. The CDR3 sequence is 15 residues long. CDR3 in amino acids: CASSVRDLTMGEQYF. The CDR3 DNA follows: TGTGCCAGCTCAGTCCGGGACTTAACTATGGGCGAGCAGTACTTC.